This TCR beta chain was profiled in a study of monozygotic twins with inflammatory bowel disease. Study-level points and caveats: Results did not support any single strong IBD-associated signal or clonotype. In the analysis, different T cell subtypes could not be told apart. Fewer clonotypes were shared with others by IBD patients than by healthy twins, especially with disease activity. Limited statistical power may explain no repertoire similarity difference between concordant and discordant twins.

TCRdb reworked the 5' RACE reads into one entry per CDR3 protein, no DNA. The sample data list a few hundred thousand distinct CDR3 sequences. As regards this clonotype: The antigen is undetermined.

Germline CDR1 reads KGHDR; CDR2 reads SFDVKD. The CDR3 has 14 amino acids. The clonotype comes from a human donor with ulcerative colitis or Crohn's disease, or a healthy co-twin of an affected twin (not recorded which). This sequence joins TRBV24-1 and TRBJ2-3. The source material was blood. The CDR3 spells CATSDLRGTDTQYF.